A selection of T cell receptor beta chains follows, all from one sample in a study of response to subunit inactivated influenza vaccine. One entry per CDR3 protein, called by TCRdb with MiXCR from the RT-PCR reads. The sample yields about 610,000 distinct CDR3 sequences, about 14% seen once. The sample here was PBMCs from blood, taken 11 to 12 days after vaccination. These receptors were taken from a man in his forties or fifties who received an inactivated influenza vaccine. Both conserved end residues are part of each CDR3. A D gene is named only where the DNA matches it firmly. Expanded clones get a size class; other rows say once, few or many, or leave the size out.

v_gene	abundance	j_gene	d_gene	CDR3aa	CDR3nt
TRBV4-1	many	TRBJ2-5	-	CASSQEGLLLETQYF	TGCGCCAGCAGCCAAGAAGGACTGCTGTTGGAGACCCAGTACTTC
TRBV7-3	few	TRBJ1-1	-	CASSLTGLRTEAFF	TGTGCCAGCAGCTTAACAGGGCTGCGGACTGAAGCTTTCTTT
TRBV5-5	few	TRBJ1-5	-	CASSLDRYSNQPQHF	TGTGCCAGCAGCTTGGACAGATATAGCAATCAGCCCCAGCATTTT
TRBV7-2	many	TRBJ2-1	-	CASSLDGRLEQFF	TGTGCCAGCAGCTTAGACGGGAGATTGGAGCAGTTCTTC
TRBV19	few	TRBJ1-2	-	CASSIGSDPSGTIIGYTF	TGTGCCAGTAGTATAGGGTCCGATCCAAGCGGGACAATCATTGGCTACACCTTC
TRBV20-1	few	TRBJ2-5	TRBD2	CSAEVAGQETQYF	TGCAGTGCTGAGGTAGCGGGGCAAGAGACCCAGTACTTC
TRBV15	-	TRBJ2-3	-	CATSRDRGSSTDTQYF	TGTGCCACCAGCAGAGATCGAGGTTCTTCCACAGATACGCAGTATTTT
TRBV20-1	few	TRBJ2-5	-	CSASPKLETQYF	TGCAGTGCTAGTCCCAAGTTGGAGACCCAGTACTTC
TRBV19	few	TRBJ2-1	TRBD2	CASNPLGEGSHNEQFF	TGTGCCAGTAACCCCTTGGGGGAGGGATCACACAATGAGCAGTTCTTC
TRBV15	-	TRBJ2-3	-	CATSRDSADTQYF	TGTGCCACCAGCAGGGACAGCGCAGATACGCAGTATTTT
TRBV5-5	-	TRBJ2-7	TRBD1	CASSLEYRGLVGNEQYF	TGTGCCAGCAGCTTAGAGTACAGGGGGCTGGTAGGGAACGAGCAGTACTTC
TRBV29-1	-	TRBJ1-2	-	CSVEELGLGYGYTF	TGCAGCGTTGAAGAACTAGGCCTAGGCTATGGCTACACCTTC
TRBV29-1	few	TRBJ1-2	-	CSVWTELNYGYTF	TGCAGCGTATGGACAGAATTAAACTATGGCTACACCTTC